The entry below describes one T cell receptor (beta chain). Its antigen is as yet unknown. Until DNA extraction, the samples held between roughly 1-10 million cryopreserved PBMC. These data come from a study of long-term antiretroviral therapy in people with HIV. An immunoSEQ assay, version v3.0, was performed at survey level. Clones were sequenced by immunoSEQ multiplex PCR, and TCRdb holds only the in-frame ones, with some missing. The sample holds 17,000 or so clones; 90% to 95% are singletons and the top ten take approximately 8.7%. The CDR3 sequence is 17 residues long. CDR1 and CDR2 (germline): SEHNR, FQNEAQ (reference sequence). V dropped 4 bases and J dropped 1; count of bases not matched to a gene: 7. General observations from the study: Spans of CDR3 length were tighter for HIV repertoires than for controls. Within the repertoire, clones expanded before ART were dominant at all time points.

The source of this sequence is a man in his sixties with HIV. The chain uses TRBV7-9 and TRBJ2-5, with 12 bases identical to TRBD1. The specimen comprised unsorted PBMCs, sampled 0.3 years after starting antiretroviral therapy. The CDR3 DNA follows: TGTGCCAGCAGCTCGCCCAGGGACAGGGGGCTCCAAGAGACCCAGTACTTC. It specifies CASSSPRDRGLQETQYF.